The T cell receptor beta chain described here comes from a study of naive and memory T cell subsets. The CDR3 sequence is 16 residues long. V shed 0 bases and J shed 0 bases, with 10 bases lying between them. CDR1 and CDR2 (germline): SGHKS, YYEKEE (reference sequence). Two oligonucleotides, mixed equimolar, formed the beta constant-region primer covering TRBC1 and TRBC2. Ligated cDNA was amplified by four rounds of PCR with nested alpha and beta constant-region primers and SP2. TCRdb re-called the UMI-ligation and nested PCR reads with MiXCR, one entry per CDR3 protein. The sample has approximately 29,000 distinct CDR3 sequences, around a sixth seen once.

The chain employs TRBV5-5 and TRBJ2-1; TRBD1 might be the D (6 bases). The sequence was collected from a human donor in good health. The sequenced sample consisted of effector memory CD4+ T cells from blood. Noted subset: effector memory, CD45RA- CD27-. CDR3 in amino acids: CASSLVGTNSYNEQFF. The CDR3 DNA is TGTGCCAGCAGCTTGGTCGGGACAAACTCCTACAATGAGCAGTTCTTC. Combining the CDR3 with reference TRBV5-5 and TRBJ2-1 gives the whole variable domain DAGVTQSPTHLIKTRGQQVTLRCSPISGHKSVSWYQQVLGQGPQFIFQYYEKEERGRGNFPDRFSARQFPNYSSELNVNALLLGDSALYLCASSLVGTNSYNEQFFGPGTRLTVL.